This T cell receptor beta chain comes out of a study of beta chain features in type 1 diabetes. General study points: Type 1 diabetes patients had fewer VDJ junction insertions and more deletions. The study found that naive, central memory and Treg TCRB repertoires appeared more similar in patients than in healthy donors. PCR might favor shorter templates, but any such skew would affect patients and controls equally.

The isolated RNA, all of it, was reverse transcribed, so expressed TCRB transcripts were what got sequenced. Libraries were prepared by immunoSEQ multiplex PCR; TCRdb keeps only in-frame clonotypes and omits some of them. The sample lists some 410,000 clones; around 10% were seen once. This clone was found a few times. Its target is unknown. All of the sorted populations showed purity greater than 95%. The V gene's germline CDR1 is MNHEY and CDR2 SMNVEV (reference sequence). The CDR3 spans 15 residues. V lost 1 base and J lost 8, with 12 bases in between. The TCR originated in a woman between 18 and 29 years old in good health. Sequencing was carried out using naive CD4+ T cells from blood. This chain uses TRBV27 with TRBJ1-6, with D maybe TRBD1 (5 bases). The CDR3 DNA sequence: TGTGCCAGCAGTTTATATCGGATGGGGGATTCACCCCTCCACTTT. Amino acid sequence: CASSLYRMGDSPLHF.